This T cell receptor (beta chain) emerged from a study of CD8+CD57+ T cells in acquired aplastic anemia. For the study at large: Sorted CD4+ and CD8+ cells gave a mean 3.2 ug DNA, range about 0.19 to 27.4 ug. Study-wide findings and caveats: CD8+ Simpson's diversity did not differ significantly between patients and controls.

For CDR3 and TCR beta VDJ profiling, genomic DNA was the template used. TCRdb itself ran the reads through MiXCR, one entry per CDR3 protein. Of roughly 250,000 distinct CDR3 sequences listed, less than 85% are singletons. CDR1 SGHVS and CDR2 FQNEAQ come from the germline V gene. The CDR3 has 13 amino acids, counting both end residues. In the case of this clonotype: Its specificity is not known. In this CDR3 the conserved last residue, phenylalanine or tryptophan, is missing, so a read error is likely. The limits of the CDR3 on the DNA are not certain, so only TCRdb's listed CDR3 is given.

The authors sequenced patients whose flow cytometry had shown CD8+CD57+ cell expansion. Every one of the patients had aplastic anemia (severe, acquired). Patients had undergone no therapy by the time their blood was sampled. The specimen was sorted CD4+, CD8+, or CD8+CD57+ T cells (not recorded which) from PBMCs. The genes are TRBV7-8 and TRBJ2-3. The TCR was taken from a human donor with aplastic anemia. CDR3 protein: CASSFAGTHDQQY.